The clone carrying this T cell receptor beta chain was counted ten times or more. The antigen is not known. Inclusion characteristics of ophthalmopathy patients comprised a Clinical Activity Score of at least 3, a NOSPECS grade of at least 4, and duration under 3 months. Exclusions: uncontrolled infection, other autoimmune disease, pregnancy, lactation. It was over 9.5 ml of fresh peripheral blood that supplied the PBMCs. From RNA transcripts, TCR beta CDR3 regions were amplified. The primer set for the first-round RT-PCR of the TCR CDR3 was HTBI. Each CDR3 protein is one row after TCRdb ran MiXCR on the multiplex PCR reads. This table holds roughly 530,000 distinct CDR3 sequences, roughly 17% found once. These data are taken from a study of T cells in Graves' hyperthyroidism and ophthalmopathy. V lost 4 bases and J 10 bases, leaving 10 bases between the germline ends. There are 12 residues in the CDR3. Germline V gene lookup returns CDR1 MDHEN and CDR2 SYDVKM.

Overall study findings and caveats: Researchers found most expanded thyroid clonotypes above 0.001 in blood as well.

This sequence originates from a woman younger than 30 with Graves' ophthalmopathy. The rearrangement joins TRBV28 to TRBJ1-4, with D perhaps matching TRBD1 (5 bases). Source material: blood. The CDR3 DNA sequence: TGTGCCAGCAGTTCGGACATAGGAAAACTGTTTTTT. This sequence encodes CASSSDIGKLFF.